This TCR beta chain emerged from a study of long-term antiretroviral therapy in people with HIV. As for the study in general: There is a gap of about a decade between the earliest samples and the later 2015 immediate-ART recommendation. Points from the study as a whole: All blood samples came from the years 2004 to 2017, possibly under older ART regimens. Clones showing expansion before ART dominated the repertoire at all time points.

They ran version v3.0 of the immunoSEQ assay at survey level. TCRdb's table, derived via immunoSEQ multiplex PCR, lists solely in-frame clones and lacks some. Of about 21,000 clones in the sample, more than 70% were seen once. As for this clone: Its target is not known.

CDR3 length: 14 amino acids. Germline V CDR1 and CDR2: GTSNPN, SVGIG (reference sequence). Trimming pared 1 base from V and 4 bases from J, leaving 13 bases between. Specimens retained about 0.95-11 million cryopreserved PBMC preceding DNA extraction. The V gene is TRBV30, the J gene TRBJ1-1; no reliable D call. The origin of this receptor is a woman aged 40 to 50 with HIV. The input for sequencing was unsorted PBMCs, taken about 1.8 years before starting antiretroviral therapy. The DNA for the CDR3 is TGTGCCTGGAGTGGAGGTTTCTCGAGCACTGAAGCTTTCTTT. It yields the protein CAWSGGFSSTEAFF.